Below, 21 T cell receptor beta chains from the same sample are listed, as sequenced in a study of T cell responses to AZD1222 COVID-19 vaccine. Only in-frame clones appear in the TCRdb table, and some are missing; sequencing was by immunoSEQ multiplex PCR. Found here are about 160,000 clones, around 87% of them singletons; the top ten hold 4.3%. The specimen was peripheral blood, collected 28 days after the second AZD1222 dose. Receptors were obtained from an adult who received the AZD1222 COVID-19 vaccine.

CDR3: CASSSQSGENTEAFF. CDR3 coding DNA: TGCGCCAGCAGCTCACAGTCCGGGGAGAACACTGAAGCTTTCTTT. This chain joins TRBV5-1 and TRBJ1-1; D is ambiguous. Per the germline V gene, CDR1 is SGHRS and CDR2 is YFSETQ. The CDR3 loop spans 15 amino acids. V lost 3 bases to trimming and J lost 1 base, with 13 bases between them.

The rearrangement uses TRBV3-1 (or the pseudogene TRBV3-2) and TRBJ2-7, with TRBD1 matching over 10 bases. V lost 4 bases, J lost 2 bases, and 5 bases stayed unmatched. Germline assignment: CDR1 LGHDT and CDR2 YNNKEL (reference sequence). This CDR3 is built from 15 residues. The CDR3 region is CASSPGQGVPYEQYF. The CDR3 DNA sequence: TGTGCCAGCAGCCCTGGACAGGGGGTTCCCTACGAGCAGTACTTC.

The chain combines TRBV6-5 with TRBJ1-2; maybe TRBD1 (5 bases). Trimming removed 7 bases at V and 5 bases at J, with 20 bases between. The V gene's germline CDR1 is MNHEY and CDR2 SVGAGI. This CDR3 comprises 15 residues. The CDR3 loop reads CASKQEPRAGYGYTF. CDR3 DNA: TGTGCCAGCAAGCAGGAGCCCAGGGCCGGTTATGGCTACACCTTC.

This sequence joins TRBV2 and TRBJ1-2; no definite D call. Germline V CDR1 and CDR2: SNHLY, FYNNEI. V shed 4 bases and J shed 3 bases, with 12 bases lying between them. CDR3 length: 14 residues. CDR3 coding DNA: TGTGCCAGCAGTGTAAACAACCTTTACTATGGCTACACCTTC. Translating it yields CASSVNNLYYGYTF.

The rearrangement links TRBV5-1 to TRBJ2-3, with 8 bases matching TRBD1. Germline values: CDR1 SGHRS, CDR2 YFSETQ. CDR3 length: 16 amino acids. Trimming at V came to 4 bases and at J to 5 bases, leaving 12 bases not matched to a gene. CDR3 sequence: CASSTGQGRAGDTQYF. The CDR3 nucleotides are TGCGCCAGCAGCACCGGACAGGGTAGGGCTGGAGATACGCAGTATTTT.

The chain carries TRBV6-5 and TRBJ1-5; D unresolved. The CDR3 contains 13 residues. Per germline, CDR1 MNHEY and CDR2 SVGAGI. The V and J ends lost 7 bases and 6 bases respectively, with 13 bases between them. In nucleotides, the CDR3 is TGTGCCAGCACTCCACGGACGGGTCAGCCCCAGCATTTT. It translates to CASTPRTGQPQHF.

The rearrangement uses TRBV3-1 (or the pseudogene TRBV3-2) and TRBJ1-3; the match to TRBD1 covers 8 bases. The CDR3 consists of 17 residues. Losses at the gene ends were 1 base for V and 0 bases for J; bases not matched to a gene: 5. CDR1 and CDR2 (germline): LGHDT, YNNKEL (reference sequence). The CDR3 bases are TGTGCCAGCAGCCAAGGGTTGGACAGGGCCTCTGGAAACACCATATATTTT. This translates into CASSQGLDRASGNTIYF.

This CDR3 is CASSIKPWAYPDYGYTF. In nucleotides, the CDR3 is TGTGCCAGTAGTATCAAACCCTGGGCATACCCCGACTATGGCTACACCTTC. The chain has TRBV19 and TRBJ1-2; no clear D. Trimming took off 3 bases at V and 3 bases at J, with 20 bases between the two ends. The germline V gene has CDR1 LNHDA and CDR2 SQIVND (reference sequence). The CDR3 consists of 17 residues.

The chain links TRBV2 to TRBJ1-3; D unclear. CDR1 SNHLY and CDR2 FYNNEI come from the germline V gene. V was clipped by 0 bases and J by 0 bases, with 15 bases between them. This CDR3 has 18 residues. The DNA for the CDR3 is TGTGCCAGCAGTGAAGCGCAGTTAACCCCTAGCTCTGGAAACACCATATATTTT. Protein: CASSEAQLTPSSGNTIYF.

The chain links TRBV5-1 to TRBJ2-1, with a weak D call TRBD2 (6 bases). The CDR3 has 14 residues. Germline V CDR1 and CDR2: SGHRS, YFSETQ. Trimming took 0 bases from V and 8 from J, leaving 12 bases between them. The CDR3 spells CASSLEVTSHEQFF. CDR3 DNA sequence: TGCGCCAGCAGCTTGGAAGTGACTAGTCATGAGCAGTTCTTC. The variable domain in full, completed from reference TRBV5-1 and TRBJ2-1, reads KAGVTQTPRYLIKTRGQQVTLSCSPISGHRSVSWYQQTPGQGLQFLFEYFSETQRNKGNFPGRFSGRQFSNSRSEMNVSTLELGDSALYLCASSLEVTSHEQFFGPGTRLTVL.

The V call is TRBV30, the J call TRBJ2-3; D may be TRBD2 (7 bases). Germline V gene lookup returns CDR1 GTSNPN and CDR2 SVGIG (reference sequence). The CDR3 spans 17 residues. V gave up 4 bases and J gave up 0 bases, with 20 bases separating them. Here the CDR3 DNA reads TGTGCCTGGAATGGGGGGCAAACTAGCGTAAGCACAGATACGCAGTATTTT. It codes for CAWNGGQTSVSTDTQYF.

This clone was observed once. The chain links TRBV4-2 to TRBJ1-5, with TRBD1 as a possible D gene (6 bases). Per the germline V gene, CDR1 is LGHNA and CDR2 is YNFKEQ. The CDR3 is 19 amino acids. V shed 5 bases and J shed 3 bases, with 26 bases lying between them. CDR3 in DNA: TGTGCCAGCAGCGACGAACCGGGGGCAGGCCCAAATAACAATCAGCCCCAGCATTTT. The encoded protein is CASSDEPGAGPNNNQPQHF.

The chain has TRBV6-4 and TRBJ2-2, with TRBD2 matching over 8 bases. This CDR3 has 13 residues. V was pared by 6 bases and J by 4 bases, with 1 base of the junction left unmatched. CDR1 and CDR2 from the germline V gene are MRHNA and SNTAGT. The CDR3 loop reads CASSGGATGELFF. The CDR3 DNA follows: TGTGCCAGCAGCGGGGGGGCCACCGGGGAGCTGTTTTTT.

The chain carries TRBV19 and TRBJ1-2; 8 bases are a match to TRBD1. The CDR3 is 15 residues long. CDR1 LNHDA and CDR2 SQIVND come from the germline V gene (reference sequence). The V and J ends lost 7 bases and 2 bases, in that order; junction bases with no gene match: 9. The CDR3 region has the DNA TGTGCCAGTACAAAAGGACAGGGCCCGAACTATGGCTACACCTTC. It specifies CASTKGQGPNYGYTF.

The gene calls are TRBV6-6 and TRBJ1-5; 8 bases align to TRBD1. The CDR3 runs to 15 residues. Trimming cost V 5 bases and J 1 base; bases outside gene matches: 4. Germline-derived CDR1 and CDR2 are MNHNY and SVGAGI (reference sequence). CDR3 bases: TGTGCCAGCAGTAACAGGGGGGCGAGCAATCAGCCCCAGCATTTT. Protein product: CASSNRGASNQPQHF.

The chain is built from TRBV6-7 and TRBJ1-2; D might be TRBD1 (5 bases). TRBV6-7 belongs to the ORF category, with a function that is uncertain. The CDR3 extends over 13 amino acids. V lost 2 bases and J lost 11, with 15 bases in between. CDR3 amino acids: CASSYVGQGSYTF. The CDR3 region has the DNA TGTGCCAGCAGTTACGTAGGCCAGGGAAGTTACACCTTC.

V is TRBV7-9 and J is TRBJ2-1; a possible D gene is TRBD1 (6 bases). The CDR3 sequence is 14 residues long. V was cut by 4 bases and J by 2 bases, with 9 bases left in between. Germline V gene data show CDR1 as SEHNR and CDR2 as FQNEAQ (reference sequence). The CDR3 spells CASSSGQTYNEQFF. CDR3 DNA sequence: TGTGCCAGCAGCTCTGGACAGACCTACAATGAGCAGTTCTTC.

V gene TRBV4-1 combines with J gene TRBJ1-2, with TRBD1 matching over 10 bases. The ends lost 0 bases at V and 12 bases at J; junction bases unmatched: 4. The germline V gene encodes CDR1 MGHRA and CDR2 YSYEKL. The length of the CDR3 is 13 residues. This CDR3 reads CASSQDPGQGNTF. In DNA form, the CDR3 reads TGCGCCAGCAGCCAAGATCCGGGACAGGGGAACACCTTC.

This rearrangement joins TRBV7-9 to TRBJ1-1; TRBD1 matches at 7 bases. V shed 1 base and J 4 bases; nucleotides not matched to a gene: 3. The CDR3 has 14 amino acids. Germline assignment: CDR1 SEHNR and CDR2 FQNEAQ (reference sequence). The CDR3 sequence is CASSLEGAPTEAFF. CDR3 nucleotide sequence: TGTGCCAGCAGCTTAGAGGGGGCGCCCACTGAAGCTTTCTTT.

The rearrangement joins TRBV4-1 to TRBJ2-2, with TRBD2 matching 9 bases. This CDR3 is 19 amino acids long. Trimming at V came to 4 bases and at J to 0 bases, leaving 12 bases not matched to a gene. The germline CDR1 and CDR2 sequences are MGHRA and YSYEKL. The CDR3 sequence is CASSRRETSGGANTGELFF. The CDR3 DNA is TGCGCCAGCAGCCGCAGGGAGACTAGCGGCGGTGCGAACACCGGGGAGCTGTTTTTT.

V usage is TRBV2 and J usage is TRBJ2-1, with a possible D match to TRBD2 (6 bases). The CDR3 contains 13 residues. Germline assignment: CDR1 SNHLY and CDR2 FYNNEI. V was shortened by 11 bases and J by 6 bases, with 17 bases between the two germline ends. CDR3 loop: CAGGSGTGNEQFF. The DNA of the CDR3 is TGTGCCGGGGGGTCTGGCACGGGCAATGAGCAGTTCTTC.